Presented here are 29 T cell receptor beta chains from one specimen sequenced in a study of vaccination effects on CD4 cells after COVID-19. No cognate antigen is known for these TCRs. Researchers isolated CD4+ T cells once roughly ten days of culture had elapsed. Sequencing was performed with immunoSEQ multiplex PCR; in TCRdb, only in-frame clones are kept and a portion is missing. The sample yields approximately 40,000 clones, 82% seen once. Material: CD4+ T cells from PBMCs cultured without peptide, obtained before COVID-19 vaccination. These receptors were taken from a human donor who received a COVID-19 vaccine.

This chain connects TRBV5-1 to TRBJ1-2; D ambiguous. This CDR3 region has 14 residues. Germline V gene sequence: CDR1 SGHRS, CDR2 YFSETQ. The ends were cut back, 5 bases at V and 4 bases at J, with 15 bases in the middle. CDR3 sequence (DNA): TGCGCCAGCAGGAATGGGTCAGGAAGCTATGGCTACACCTTC. Translating it yields CASRNGSGSYGYTF.

The genes are TRBV6-5 and TRBJ2-2; 7 nucleotides agree with TRBD1. In germline, CDR1 is MNHEY, CDR2 SVGAGI. The CDR3 consists of 15 residues. The junction had 4 bases not matched to a gene; V was cut back by 5 bases and J by 1 base. The CDR3 reads CASSRDRVNTGELFF. The CDR3 DNA sequence: TGTGCCAGCAGTCGGGACAGAGTGAACACCGGGGAGCTGTTTTTT.

V is TRBV27 and J is TRBJ2-3, with TRBD1 identical over 9 bases. With V trimmed by 4 bases and J by 4 bases, 6 bases remained unmatched. CDR3 length: 15 amino acids. Looked up from germline, CDR1 is MNHEY and CDR2 is SMNVEV (reference sequence). The CDR3: CASSSSGTGSDTQYF. CDR3 DNA sequence: TGTGCCAGCAGTTCGTCCGGGACAGGGTCAGATACGCAGTATTTT.

This chain joins TRBV14 and TRBJ2-1; TRBD2 matches 9 bases. CDR3 length equals 12 residues. Germline V CDR1 and CDR2: SGHDN, FVKESK. The trim removed 3 bases at V and 10 bases at J, leaving 1 base unmatched. This chain's CDR3 is CASSHGLAEQFF. Written as DNA, the CDR3 is TGTGCCAGCAGCCATGGACTAGCGGAGCAGTTCTTC.

The rearrangement uses TRBV28 and TRBJ2-2; D is unresolved. Germline V gene sequence: CDR1 MDHEN, CDR2 SYDVKM. This CDR3 spans 18 amino acids. The V gene lost 7 bases and the J gene lost 2 bases, with 23 bases spanning the gap. CDR3 in amino acids: CASKVYKASRPNTGELFF. CDR3 nucleotide sequence: TGTGCCAGCAAGGTATACAAGGCATCGCGACCTAACACCGGGGAGCTGTTTTTT.

The chain carries TRBV29-1 and TRBJ2-2; 7 bases line up with TRBD1. Trimming cost V 0 bases and J 6 bases; bases outside gene matches: 1. Germline CDR1 SQVTM, CDR2 ANQGSEA. CDR3 length equals 13 residues. Here the CDR3 DNA reads TGCAGCGTTGAAGACCAGGGGGCCGGGGAGCTGTTTTTT. As protein: CSVEDQGAGELFF.

The DNA of the CDR3 is TGCGCCAGCAGCCGAGAGGAGGGGGCGAGCTATGGCTACACCTTC. Protein product: CASSREEGASYGYTF. The V gene is TRBV4-1, the J gene TRBJ1-2; the match to TRBD1 covers 7 bases. Germline CDR1 is MGHRA and CDR2 is YSYEKL. The trim removed 4 bases at V and 4 bases at J, leaving 9 bases unmatched. CDR3 length equals 15 residues.

The chain recombines TRBV27 with TRBJ2-6, with D possibly called TRBD1 or TRBD2 (5 bases each). This CDR3 has 18 residues. Between the trimmed V and J ends, which lost 1 base and 1 base, there was a span of 14 bases. CDR1 and CDR2 from the germline V gene are MNHEY and SMNVEV (reference sequence). The CDR3 here is CASSLFGGRASGANVLTF. CDR3 in DNA: TGTGCCAGCAGTTTATTCGGAGGCAGGGCTTCTGGGGCCAACGTCCTGACTTTC.

The chain employs TRBV10-1 and TRBJ2-5, with D possibly being TRBD2 (6 bases). V gave up 10 bases and J gave up 4 bases, with 16 bases separating them. Germline-derived CDR1 and CDR2 are WNHNN and SYGVQD (reference sequence). CDR3 length: 13 residues. Here the CDR3 DNA reads TGCGCCACCCGGAGGGGAGAGGGAGAGACCCAGTACTTC. Amino acid sequence: CATRRGEGETQYF.

The rearrangement links TRBV6-5 to TRBJ1-6; D call uncertain. V shed 6 bases and J shed 4 bases, with 13 bases lying between them. The CDR3 loop spans 15 amino acids. CDR1 is MNHEY, CDR2 SVGAGI, per germline. Here the CDR3 DNA reads TGTGCCAGCAGGCCACTAGAATCGTATAATTCACCCCTCCACTTT. Amino acids: CASRPLESYNSPLHF.

This rearrangement joins TRBV2 to TRBJ1-5; 11 positions agree with TRBD1. Per germline, CDR1 SNHLY and CDR2 FYNNEI. The CDR3 sequence is 13 residues long. With V trimmed by 7 bases and J by 6 bases, 2 bases remained unmatched. The CDR3 DNA reads TGTGCCAGCAAGGACAGGGGGCCTCAGCCCCAGCATTTT. Protein product: CASKDRGPQPQHF.

The chain couples TRBV10-3 to TRBJ2-2; no clear D gene. Germline V gene sequence: CDR1 ENHRY, CDR2 SYGVKD. V lost 2 bases to trimming and J lost 6 bases, with 7 bases between them. CDR3 length equals 13 residues. CDR3 sequence: CAISELSPGELFF. CDR3 nucleotides: TGTGCCATCAGTGAGCTGAGTCCCGGGGAGCTGTTTTTT.

The sample holds one count of this clone. V usage is TRBV18 and J usage is TRBJ1-1; D perhaps matches TRBD1 (6 bases). The germline CDR1 and CDR2 sequences are KGHSH and LQKENI. V lost 3 bases and J lost 4, with 18 bases in between. This CDR3 contains 16 residues. CDR3 DNA sequence: TGTGCCAGCTCACCTCTGACAGGAAGGGCGTTCACTGAAGCTTTCTTT. Protein: CASSPLTGRAFTEAFF.

In DNA, the CDR3 is TGTGCCAGCAGTAGTCCGGGACAGGGGGCCTTTGAAGCTTTCTTT. Translated: CASSSPGQGAFEAFF. The chain couples TRBV6-5 to TRBJ1-1; 12 bases agree with TRBD1. CDR3 length: 15 residues. The J segment lost 7 bases and the V segment lost 5 bases, leaving 8 bases of the junction unmatched. Germline CDR1 is MNHEY and CDR2 is SVGAGI.

The chain couples TRBV6-5 to TRBJ1-1, with 8 bases fitting TRBD1. This CDR3 has 16 residues. V lost 4 bases and J lost 5; bases outside the gene matches: 12. The germline V gene encodes CDR1 MNHEY and CDR2 SVGAGI. The CDR3 loop is CASSSGQGQGITEAFF. DNA of the CDR3: TGTGCCAGCAGTTCAGGACAGGGTCAAGGGATAACTGAAGCTTTCTTT.

The chain links TRBV4-1 to TRBJ2-3; TRBD2 agrees at 9 bases. Germline lookup yields CDR1 MGHRA and CDR2 YSYEKL. After removal of 3 bases from V and 3 bases from J, the junction contained 10 bases not matched to a gene. The CDR3 has 17 residues. The CDR3 region has the DNA TGCGCCAGCAGCCACGAAAGGGTGCGGGGGGGGACAGATACGCAGTATTTT. This encodes CASSHERVRGGTDTQYF.

The chain has TRBV11-1 and TRBJ2-2, with TRBD2 as a possible D gene (6 bases). Germline assignment: CDR1 SGHAT and CDR2 FQDESV (reference sequence). CDR3 length: 13 amino acids. The V and J ends lost 7 bases and 3 bases respectively, with 9 bases between them. This chain's CDR3 is CASMGGDTGELFF. Written as DNA, the CDR3 is TGTGCCAGCATGGGGGGTGACACCGGGGAGCTGTTTTTT.

J is TRBJ1-6 and V is TRBV5-1; 11 nucleotides agree with TRBD1. The V gene end was trimmed by 4 bases and the J gene end by 7 bases; junction bases not matched to a gene: 7. There are 16 residues in the CDR3. Looked up from germline, CDR1 is SGHRS and CDR2 is YFSETQ. CDR3 sequence: CASSRGQGARNSPLHF. CDR3 nucleotides: TGCGCCAGCAGCCGCGGACAGGGGGCGAGGAATTCACCCCTCCACTTT.

The chain employs TRBV6-6 and TRBJ1-5, with 8 positions matching TRBD1. This CDR3 region has 15 residues. Trimming cost V 4 bases and J 3 bases; bases outside gene matches: 5. Germline-derived CDR1 and CDR2 are MNHNY and SVGAGI (reference sequence). The CDR3 nucleotides are TGTGCCAGCAGTTCGGGGACAGGACCCAATCAGCCCCAGCATTTT. Translated: CASSSGTGPNQPQHF.

The J gene is TRBJ1-6, the V gene TRBV6-1; TRBD1 matches 8 bases. Germline loops: CDR1 MNHNS, CDR2 SASEGT. CDR3 length: 16 residues. V trimming: 6 bases; J trimming: 3 bases; junction bases outside the gene matches: 7. CDR3 sequence: CASSERGTGYNSPLHF. DNA of the CDR3: TGTGCCAGCAGCGAAAGGGGGACAGGCTATAATTCACCCCTCCACTTT.

The V gene is TRBV24-1, the J gene TRBJ2-3, with D unclear. Trimming removed 3 bases at V and 2 bases at J, with 8 bases between. This CDR3 is 14 amino acids long. Germline CDR1 reads KGHDR; CDR2 reads SFDVKD. CDR3 coding DNA: TGTGCCACCAGTGATCCTCACTCCACAGATACGCAGTATTTT. As protein: CATSDPHSTDTQYF.

V gene TRBV19 combines with J gene TRBJ1-6; D remains ambiguous. There are 14 residues in the CDR3. Trimming took 4 bases from V and 8 from J, leaving 12 bases between them. In germline, CDR1 is LNHDA, CDR2 SQIVND (reference sequence). The CDR3 sequence is CASSTAFGDSPLHF. The DNA for the CDR3 is TGTGCCAGTAGTACGGCTTTTGGGGATTCACCCCTCCACTTT.

V is TRBV7-2 and J is TRBJ1-6, with D perhaps TRBD1 (5 bases). The CDR3 runs 14 residues. Germline V gene data show CDR1 as SGHTA and CDR2 as FQGNSA. Trimming took off 5 bases at V and 8 bases at J, with 13 bases between the two ends. Here the CDR3 reads CASSPEGKDSPLHF. CDR3 DNA: TGTGCCAGCAGCCCTGAGGGGAAGGATTCACCCCTCCACTTT.

This clone appeared a single time. This chain connects TRBV5-1 to TRBJ2-7; the D is unclear. Germline CDR1 is SGHRS and CDR2 is YFSETQ. Trimming shortened V by 4 bases and J by 2 bases, and 13 bases separated the two germline ends. The CDR3 totals 14 residues. In DNA, the CDR3 is TGCGCCAGCAGCGCGGACGCATCGGCCTACGAGCAGTACGTC. Amino acid sequence: CASSADASAYEQYV.

This sequence joins TRBV5-6 and TRBJ2-7; tentative D call: TRBD1 (6 bases). Trimming removed 3 bases from V and 5 bases from J, with 12 bases in between. The CDR3 runs 13 residues. From germline, CDR1 is SGHDT and CDR2 YYEEEE. This CDR3 is CASSSQGRDEQYV. The CDR3 nucleotides are TGTGCCAGCAGCTCACAGGGACGTGACGAGCAGTACGTC.

In its sample, this clone was seen a few times. The chain carries TRBV2 and TRBJ2-2; 8 positions agree with TRBD1. This CDR3 is 15 amino acids long. Germline lookup yields CDR1 SNHLY and CDR2 FYNNEI. Trimming cost V 9 bases and J 1 base; bases outside gene matches: 7. The CDR3 nucleotides are TGTGCCAGTAAGACCGGGACAGGGAACACCGGGGAGCTGTTTTTT. This translates into CASKTGTGNTGELFF.

This chain uses TRBV3-1 (or the pseudogene TRBV3-2) with TRBJ1-6; D gene uncertain. Trimming took 3 bases from V and 4 from J, leaving 7 bases between them. From germline, CDR1 is LGHDT and CDR2 YNNKEL (reference sequence). CDR3 length equals 14 residues. Here the CDR3 reads CASSQERYNSPLHF. In DNA, the CDR3 is TGTGCCAGCAGCCAGGAGAGGTATAATTCACCCCTCCACTTT.

In nucleotides, the CDR3 is TGTGCCAGCAGTCCCCCGTCGGCCAAAAACATTCAGTACTTC. This sequence encodes CASSPPSAKNIQYF. The chain joins TRBV28 to TRBJ2-4; D is unresolved. Germline V CDR1 and CDR2: MDHEN, SYDVKM. The CDR3 extends over 14 amino acids. V was shortened by 5 bases and J by 1 base, with 9 bases between the two germline ends. Based on the CDR3 plus reference TRBV28 and TRBJ2-4, the full variable domain is DVKVTQSSRYLVKRTGEKVFLECVQDMDHENMFWYRQDPGLGLRLIYFSYDVKMKEKGDIPEGYSVSREKKERFSLILESASTNQTSMYLCASSPPSAKNIQYFGAGTRLSVL.

J is TRBJ2-6 and V is TRBV7-2; D unclear. Germline V gene sequence: CDR1 SGHTA, CDR2 FQGNSA. The CDR3 length is 18 residues. Trimming took 0 bases from V and 0 from J, leaving 12 bases between them. The CDR3 sequence is CASSLAHPASSGANVLTF. DNA for the CDR3: TGTGCCAGCAGCTTAGCGCATCCAGCGAGCTCTGGGGCCAACGTCCTGACTTTC.